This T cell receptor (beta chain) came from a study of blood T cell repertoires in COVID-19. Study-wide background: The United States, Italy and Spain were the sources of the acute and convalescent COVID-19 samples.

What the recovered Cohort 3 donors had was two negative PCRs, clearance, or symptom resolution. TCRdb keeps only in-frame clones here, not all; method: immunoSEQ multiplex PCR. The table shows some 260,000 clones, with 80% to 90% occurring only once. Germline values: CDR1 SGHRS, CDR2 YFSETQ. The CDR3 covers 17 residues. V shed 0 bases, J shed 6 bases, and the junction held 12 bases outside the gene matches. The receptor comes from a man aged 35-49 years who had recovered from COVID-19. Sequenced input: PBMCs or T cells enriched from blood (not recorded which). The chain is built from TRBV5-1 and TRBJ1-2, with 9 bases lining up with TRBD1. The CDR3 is CASSLVASSGTGHGYTF. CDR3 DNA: TGCGCCAGCAGCTTGGTAGCTTCTAGTGGGACAGGGCATGGCTACACCTTC. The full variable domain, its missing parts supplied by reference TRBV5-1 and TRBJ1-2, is KAGVTQTPRYLIKTRGQQVTLSCSPISGHRSVSWYQQTPGQGLQFLFEYFSETQRNKGNFPGRFSGRQFSNSRSEMNVSTLELGDSALYLCASSLVASSGTGHGYTFGSGTRLTVV.